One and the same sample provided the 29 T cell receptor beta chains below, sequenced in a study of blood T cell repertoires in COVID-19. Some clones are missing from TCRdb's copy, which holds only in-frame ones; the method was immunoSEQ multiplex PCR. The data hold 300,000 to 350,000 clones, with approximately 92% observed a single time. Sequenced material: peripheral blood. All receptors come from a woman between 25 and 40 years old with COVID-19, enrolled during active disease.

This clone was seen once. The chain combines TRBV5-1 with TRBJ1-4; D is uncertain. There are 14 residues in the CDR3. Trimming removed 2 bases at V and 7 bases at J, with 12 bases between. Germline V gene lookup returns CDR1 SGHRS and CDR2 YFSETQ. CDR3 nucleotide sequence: TGCGCCAGCAGCTTAAGAGGGATTGGTGAAAAACTGTTTTTT. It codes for CASSLRGIGEKLFF.

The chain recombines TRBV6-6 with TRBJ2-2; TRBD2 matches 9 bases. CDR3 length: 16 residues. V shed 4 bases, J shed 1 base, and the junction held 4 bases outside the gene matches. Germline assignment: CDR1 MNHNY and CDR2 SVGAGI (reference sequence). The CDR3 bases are TGTGCCAGCAGTTCCTTTAGCGGGAGGAACACCGGGGAGCTGTTTTTT. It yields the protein CASSSFSGRNTGELFF.

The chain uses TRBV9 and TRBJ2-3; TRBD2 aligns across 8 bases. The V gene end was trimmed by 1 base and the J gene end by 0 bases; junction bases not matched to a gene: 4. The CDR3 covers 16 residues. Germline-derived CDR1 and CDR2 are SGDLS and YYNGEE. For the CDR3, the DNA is TGTGCCAGCAGCGTAAGGGCTAGCGGGAGCACAGATACGCAGTATTTT. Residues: CASSVRASGSTDTQYF. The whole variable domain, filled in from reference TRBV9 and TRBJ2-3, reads DSGVTQTPKHLITATGQRVTLRCSPRSGDLSVYWYQQSLDQGLQFLIQYYNGEERAKGNILERFSAQQFPDLHSELNLSSLELGDSALYFCASSVRASGSTDTQYFGPGTRLTVL.

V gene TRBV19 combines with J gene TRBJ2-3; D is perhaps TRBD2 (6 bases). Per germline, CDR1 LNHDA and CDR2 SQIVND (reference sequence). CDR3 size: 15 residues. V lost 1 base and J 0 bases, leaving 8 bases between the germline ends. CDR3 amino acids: CASSIAEGSTDTQYF. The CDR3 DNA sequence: TGTGCCAGTAGTATAGCGGAGGGGAGCACAGATACGCAGTATTTT.

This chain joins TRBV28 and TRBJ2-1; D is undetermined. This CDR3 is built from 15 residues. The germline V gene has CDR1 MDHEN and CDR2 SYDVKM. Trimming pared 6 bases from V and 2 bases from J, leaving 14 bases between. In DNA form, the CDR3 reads TGTGCCAGCAGAACAGCCTCACGACCCTACAATGAGCAGTTCTTC. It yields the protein CASRTASRPYNEQFF.

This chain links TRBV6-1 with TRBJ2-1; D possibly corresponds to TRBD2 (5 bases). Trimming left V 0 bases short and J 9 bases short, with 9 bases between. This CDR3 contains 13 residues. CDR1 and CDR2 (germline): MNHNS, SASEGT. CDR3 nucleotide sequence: TGTGCCAGCAGTGAAGCAAGAGGAGGTGAGCAGTTCTTC. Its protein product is CASSEARGGEQFF.

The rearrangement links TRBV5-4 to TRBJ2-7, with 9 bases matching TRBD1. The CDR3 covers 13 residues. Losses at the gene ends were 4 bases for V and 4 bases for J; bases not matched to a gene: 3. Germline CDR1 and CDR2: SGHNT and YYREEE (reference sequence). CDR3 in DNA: TGTGCCAGCAGCAAGGGACAGGGTTACGAGCAGTACTTC. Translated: CASSKGQGYEQYF.

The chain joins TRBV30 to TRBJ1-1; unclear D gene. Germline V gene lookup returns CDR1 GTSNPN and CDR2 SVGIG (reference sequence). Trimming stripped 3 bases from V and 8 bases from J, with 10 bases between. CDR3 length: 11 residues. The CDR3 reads CAWSRLQEAFF. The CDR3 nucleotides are TGTGCCTGGAGCAGACTTCAGGAAGCTTTCTTT.

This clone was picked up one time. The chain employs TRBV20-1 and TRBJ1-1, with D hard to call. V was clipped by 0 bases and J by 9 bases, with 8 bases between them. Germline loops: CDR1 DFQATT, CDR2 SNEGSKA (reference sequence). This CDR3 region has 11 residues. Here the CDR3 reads CSARERWKAFF. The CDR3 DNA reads TGCAGTGCTAGAGAGCGGTGGAAAGCTTTCTTT.

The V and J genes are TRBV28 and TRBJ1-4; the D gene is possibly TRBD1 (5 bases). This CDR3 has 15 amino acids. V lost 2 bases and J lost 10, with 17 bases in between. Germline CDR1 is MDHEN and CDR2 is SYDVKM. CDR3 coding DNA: TGTGCCAGCAGTTTAAGGATAACTGGAGGGGTAAAACTGTTTTTT. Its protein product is CASSLRITGGVKLFF.

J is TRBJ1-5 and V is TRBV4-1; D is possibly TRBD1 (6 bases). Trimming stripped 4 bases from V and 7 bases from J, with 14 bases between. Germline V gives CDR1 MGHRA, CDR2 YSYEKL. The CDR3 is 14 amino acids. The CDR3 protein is CASSLIPGDQPQHF. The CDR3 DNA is TGCGCCAGCAGCCTGATTCCAGGGGACCAGCCCCAGCATTTT.

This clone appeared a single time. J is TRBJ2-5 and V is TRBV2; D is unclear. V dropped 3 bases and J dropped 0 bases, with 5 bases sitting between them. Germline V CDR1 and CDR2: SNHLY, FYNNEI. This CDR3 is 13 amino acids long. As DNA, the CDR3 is TGTGCCAGCAGTGACGTTGACCAAGAGACCCAGTACTTC. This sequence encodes CASSDVDQETQYF.

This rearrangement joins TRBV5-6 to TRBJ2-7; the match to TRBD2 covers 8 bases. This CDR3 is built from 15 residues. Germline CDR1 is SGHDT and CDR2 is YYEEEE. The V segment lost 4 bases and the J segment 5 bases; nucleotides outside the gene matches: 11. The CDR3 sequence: CASSRREGSYDEQYF. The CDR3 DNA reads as TGTGCCAGCAGCCGACGGGAGGGGTCATATGACGAGCAGTACTTC.

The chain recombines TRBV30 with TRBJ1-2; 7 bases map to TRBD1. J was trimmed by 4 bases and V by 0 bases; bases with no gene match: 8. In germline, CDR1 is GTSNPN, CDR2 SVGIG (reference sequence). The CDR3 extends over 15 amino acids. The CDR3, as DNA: TGTGCCTGGAGTGTGGCGGAGGGGGCTGGCTATGGCTACACCTTC. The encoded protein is CAWSVAEGAGYGYTF.

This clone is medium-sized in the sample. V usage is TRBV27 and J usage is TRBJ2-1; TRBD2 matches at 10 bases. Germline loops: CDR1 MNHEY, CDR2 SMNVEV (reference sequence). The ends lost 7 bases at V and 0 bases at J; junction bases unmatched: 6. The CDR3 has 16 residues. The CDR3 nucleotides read TGTGCCAGCACTGGACTAGCGGCTACCTCCTACAATGAGCAGTTCTTC. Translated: CASTGLAATSYNEQFF.

CDR3 region: CASSSTGGAIYF. CDR3 nucleotide sequence: TGTGCCAGCAGTTCTACAGGGGGGGCCATATATTTT. J is TRBJ1-3 and V is TRBV12-3 or TRBV12-4; the match to TRBD1 covers 8 bases. There are 12 residues in the CDR3. The V and J ends lost 4 bases and 11 bases, in that order; junction bases with no gene match: 4.

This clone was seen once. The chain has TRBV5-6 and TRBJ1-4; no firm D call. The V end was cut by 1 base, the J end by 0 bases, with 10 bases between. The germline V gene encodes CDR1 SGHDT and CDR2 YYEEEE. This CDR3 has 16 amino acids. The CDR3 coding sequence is TGTGCCAGCAGCTTGACTCTCCTGACAACTAATGAAAAACTGTTTTTT. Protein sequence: CASSLTLLTTNEKLFF.

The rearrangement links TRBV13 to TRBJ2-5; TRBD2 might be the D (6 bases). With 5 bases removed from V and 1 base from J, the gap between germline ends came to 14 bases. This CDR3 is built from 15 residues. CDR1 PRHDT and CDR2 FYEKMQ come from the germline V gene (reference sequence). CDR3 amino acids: CASSLSGAAQETQYF. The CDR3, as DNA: TGTGCCAGCAGCCTTTCGGGAGCAGCCCAAGAGACCCAGTACTTC.

In DNA, the CDR3 is TGCGCCAGCAGCCGGGTTAAGGGGGACCCCGCGGAGCAGTTCTTC. This encodes CASSRVKGDPAEQFF. The chain couples TRBV4-1 to TRBJ2-1; tentatively, D is TRBD1 (6 bases). This CDR3 has 15 amino acids. CDR1 and CDR2 (germline): MGHRA, YSYEKL. V was shortened by 4 bases and J by 10 bases, with 20 bases between the two germline ends.

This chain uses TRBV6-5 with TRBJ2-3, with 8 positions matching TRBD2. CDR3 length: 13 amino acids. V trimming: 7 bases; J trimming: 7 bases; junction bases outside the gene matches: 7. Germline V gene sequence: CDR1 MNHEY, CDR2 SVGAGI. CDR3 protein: CASTKTSENTQYF. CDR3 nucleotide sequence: TGTGCCAGCACCAAGACTAGCGAGAATACGCAGTATTTT.

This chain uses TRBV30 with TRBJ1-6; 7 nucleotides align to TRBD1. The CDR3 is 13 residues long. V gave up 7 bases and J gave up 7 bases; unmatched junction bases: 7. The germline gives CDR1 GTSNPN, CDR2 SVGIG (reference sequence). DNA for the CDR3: TGTGCCTCAGGGACAGATTACAATTCACCCCTCCACTTT. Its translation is CASGTDYNSPLHF.

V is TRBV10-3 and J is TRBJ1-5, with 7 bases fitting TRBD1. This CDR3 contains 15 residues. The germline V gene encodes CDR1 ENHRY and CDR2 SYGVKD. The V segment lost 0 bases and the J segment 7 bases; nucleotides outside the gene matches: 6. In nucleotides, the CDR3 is TGTGCCATCAGTGAGTCTCCACAGGGGAGACAGCCCCAGCATTTT. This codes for CAISESPQGRQPQHF.

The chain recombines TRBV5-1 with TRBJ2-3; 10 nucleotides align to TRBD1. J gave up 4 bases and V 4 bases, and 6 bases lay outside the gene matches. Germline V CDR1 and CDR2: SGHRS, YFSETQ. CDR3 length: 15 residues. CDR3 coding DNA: TGCGCCAGCAGCCCAAGGGACAGGGGCCCAGATACGCAGTATTTT. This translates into CASSPRDRGPDTQYF.

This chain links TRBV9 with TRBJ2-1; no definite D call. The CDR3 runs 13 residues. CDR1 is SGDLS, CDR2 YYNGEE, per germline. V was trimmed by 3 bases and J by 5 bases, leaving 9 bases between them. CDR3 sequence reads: CASSGRVHNEQFF. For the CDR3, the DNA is TGTGCCAGCAGCGGCCGCGTCCACAATGAGCAGTTCTTC.

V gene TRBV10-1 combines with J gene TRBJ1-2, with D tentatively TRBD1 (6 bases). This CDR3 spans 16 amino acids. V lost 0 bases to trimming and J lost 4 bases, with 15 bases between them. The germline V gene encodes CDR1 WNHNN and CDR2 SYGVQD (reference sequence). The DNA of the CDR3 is TGCGCCAGCAGTGAGTCGGCCCGAGGGGGTATCTATGGCTACACCTTC. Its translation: CASSESARGGIYGYTF.

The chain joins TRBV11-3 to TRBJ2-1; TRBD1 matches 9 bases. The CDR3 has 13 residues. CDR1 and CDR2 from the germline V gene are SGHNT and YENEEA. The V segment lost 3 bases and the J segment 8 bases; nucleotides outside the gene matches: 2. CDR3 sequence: CASSLGQGDEQFF. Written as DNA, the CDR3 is TGTGCCAGCAGCTTGGGACAGGGCGATGAGCAGTTCTTC.

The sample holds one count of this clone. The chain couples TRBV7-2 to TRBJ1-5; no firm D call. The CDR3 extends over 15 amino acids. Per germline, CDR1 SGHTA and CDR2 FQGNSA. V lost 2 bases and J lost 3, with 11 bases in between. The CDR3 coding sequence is TGTGCCAGCAGCTTATCGGGGAGGGCCAATCAGCCCCAGCATTTT. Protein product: CASSLSGRANQPQHF.

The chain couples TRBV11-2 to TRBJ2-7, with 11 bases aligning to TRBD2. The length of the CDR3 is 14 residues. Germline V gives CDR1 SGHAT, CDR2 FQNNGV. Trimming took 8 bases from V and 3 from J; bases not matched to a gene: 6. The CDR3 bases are TGTGCCAGCGGCCGACTAGCGGGAAACTACGAGCAGTACTTC. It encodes CASGRLAGNYEQYF. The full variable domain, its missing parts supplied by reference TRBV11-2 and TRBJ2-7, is EAGVAQSPRYKIIEKRQSVAFWCNPISGHATLYWYQQILGQGPKLLIQFQNNGVVDDSQLPKDRFSAERLKGVDSTLKIQPAKLEDSAVYLCASGRLAGNYEQYFGPGTRLTVT.

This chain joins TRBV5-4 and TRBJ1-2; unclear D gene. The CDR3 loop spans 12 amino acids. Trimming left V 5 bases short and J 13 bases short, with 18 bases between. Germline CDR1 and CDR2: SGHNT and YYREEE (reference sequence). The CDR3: CASSSRALHPTF. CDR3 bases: TGTGCCAGCAGTTCGCGGGCCCTTCACCCCACCTTC.